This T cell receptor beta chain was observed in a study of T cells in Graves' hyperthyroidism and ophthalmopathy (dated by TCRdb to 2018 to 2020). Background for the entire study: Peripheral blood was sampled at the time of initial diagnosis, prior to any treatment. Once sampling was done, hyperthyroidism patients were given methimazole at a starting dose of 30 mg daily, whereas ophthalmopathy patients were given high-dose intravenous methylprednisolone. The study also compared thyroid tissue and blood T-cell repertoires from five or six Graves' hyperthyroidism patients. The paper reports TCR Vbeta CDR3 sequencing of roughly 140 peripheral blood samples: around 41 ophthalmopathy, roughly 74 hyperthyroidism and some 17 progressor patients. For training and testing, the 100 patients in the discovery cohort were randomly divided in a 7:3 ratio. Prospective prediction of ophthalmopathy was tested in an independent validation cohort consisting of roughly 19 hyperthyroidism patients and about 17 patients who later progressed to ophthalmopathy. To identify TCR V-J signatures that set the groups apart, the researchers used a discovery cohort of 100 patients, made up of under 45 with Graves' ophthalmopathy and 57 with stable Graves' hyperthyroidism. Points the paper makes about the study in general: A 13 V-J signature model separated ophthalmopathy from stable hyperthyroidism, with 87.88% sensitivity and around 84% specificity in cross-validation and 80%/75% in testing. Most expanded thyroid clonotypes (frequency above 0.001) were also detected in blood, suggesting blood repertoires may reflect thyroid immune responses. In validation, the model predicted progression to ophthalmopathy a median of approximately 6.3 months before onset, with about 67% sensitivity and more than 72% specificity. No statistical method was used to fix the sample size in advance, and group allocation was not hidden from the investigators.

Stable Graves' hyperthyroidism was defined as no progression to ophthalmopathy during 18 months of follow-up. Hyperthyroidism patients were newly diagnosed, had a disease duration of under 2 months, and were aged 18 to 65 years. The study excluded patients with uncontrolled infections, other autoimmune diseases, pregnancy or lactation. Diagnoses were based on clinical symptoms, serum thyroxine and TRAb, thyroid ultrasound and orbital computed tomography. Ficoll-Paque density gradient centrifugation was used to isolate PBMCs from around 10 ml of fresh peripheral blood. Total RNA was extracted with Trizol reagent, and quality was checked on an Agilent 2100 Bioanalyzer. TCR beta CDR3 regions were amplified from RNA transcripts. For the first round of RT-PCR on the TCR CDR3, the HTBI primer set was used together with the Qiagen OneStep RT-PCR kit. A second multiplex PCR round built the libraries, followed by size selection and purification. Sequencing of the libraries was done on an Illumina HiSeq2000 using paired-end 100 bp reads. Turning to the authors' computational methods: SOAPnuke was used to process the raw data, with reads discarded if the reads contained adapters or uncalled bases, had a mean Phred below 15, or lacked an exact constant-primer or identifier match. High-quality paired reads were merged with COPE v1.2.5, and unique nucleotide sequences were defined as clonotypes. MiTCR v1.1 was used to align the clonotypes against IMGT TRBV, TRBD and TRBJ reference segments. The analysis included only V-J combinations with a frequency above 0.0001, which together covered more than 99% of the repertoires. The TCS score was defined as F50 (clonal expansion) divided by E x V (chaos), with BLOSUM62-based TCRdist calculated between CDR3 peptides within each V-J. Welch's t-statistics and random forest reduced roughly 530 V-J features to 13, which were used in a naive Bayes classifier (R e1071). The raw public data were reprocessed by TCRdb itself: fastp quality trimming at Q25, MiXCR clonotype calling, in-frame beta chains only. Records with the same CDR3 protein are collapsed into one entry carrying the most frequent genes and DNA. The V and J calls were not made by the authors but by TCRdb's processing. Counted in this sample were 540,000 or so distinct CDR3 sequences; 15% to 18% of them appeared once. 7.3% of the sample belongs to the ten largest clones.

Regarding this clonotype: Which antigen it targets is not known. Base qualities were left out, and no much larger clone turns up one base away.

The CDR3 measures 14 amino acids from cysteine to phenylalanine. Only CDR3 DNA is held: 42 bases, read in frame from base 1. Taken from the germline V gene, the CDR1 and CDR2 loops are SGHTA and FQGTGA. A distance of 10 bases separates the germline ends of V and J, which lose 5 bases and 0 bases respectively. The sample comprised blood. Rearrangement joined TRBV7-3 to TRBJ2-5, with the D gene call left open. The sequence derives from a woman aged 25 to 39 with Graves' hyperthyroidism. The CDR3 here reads CASSLRLYQETQYF. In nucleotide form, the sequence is TGTGCCAGCAGCCTCCGACTGTACCAAGAGACCCAGTACTTC.